This T cell receptor (beta chain) was identified during a study of shared T cell receptors in the human thymus. Profiling relied on immunoSEQ multiplex PCR, and the TCRdb table lists in-frame clones only, not all of them. There are about 610,000 clones in the sample; over 75% occur only once, and about 0.01% lies in the top ten. This clone has just one count. The sample also formed part of further work on human thymus T cells. That source notes: Thymic tissue was derived from resections collected during corrective heart surgery. There appeared to be biased usage of V and J genes in thymic and blood repertoires.

This sequence was found in a boy less than two years old with a congenital heart defect. Sequenced material: thymocytes.

The CDR3 DNA is TGTGCCAGCAGGCCCGCCGGGACTAGCGTAACCTACGAGCAGTACTTC. Protein sequence: CASRPAGTSVTYEQYF. The chain recombines TRBV27 with TRBJ2-7; TRBD2 matches at 10 bases. CDR3 length: 16 amino acids. CDR1 MNHEY and CDR2 SMNVEV come from the germline V gene (reference sequence). V was clipped by 6 bases and J by 2 bases; unmatched bases: 10.